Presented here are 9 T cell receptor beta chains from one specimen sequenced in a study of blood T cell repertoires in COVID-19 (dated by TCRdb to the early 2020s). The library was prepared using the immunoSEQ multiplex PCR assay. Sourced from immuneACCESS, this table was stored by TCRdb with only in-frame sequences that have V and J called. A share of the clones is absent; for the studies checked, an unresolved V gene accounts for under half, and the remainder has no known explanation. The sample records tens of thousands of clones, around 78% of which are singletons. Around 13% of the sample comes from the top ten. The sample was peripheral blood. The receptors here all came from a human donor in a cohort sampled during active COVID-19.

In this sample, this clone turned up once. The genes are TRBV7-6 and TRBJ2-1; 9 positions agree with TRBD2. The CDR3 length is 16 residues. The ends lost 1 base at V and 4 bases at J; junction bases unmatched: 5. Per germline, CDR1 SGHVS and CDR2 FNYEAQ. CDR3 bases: TGTGCCAGCAGCTTAGTGAGTCTAGCGGGGTACAATGAGCAGTTCTTC. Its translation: CASSLVSLAGYNEQFF.

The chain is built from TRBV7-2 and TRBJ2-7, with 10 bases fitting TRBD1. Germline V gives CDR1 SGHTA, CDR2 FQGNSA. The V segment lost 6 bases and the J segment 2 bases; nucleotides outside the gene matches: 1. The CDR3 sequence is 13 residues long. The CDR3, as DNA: TGTGCCAGCAGAGGGACAGGGGCCTACGAGCAGTACTTC. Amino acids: CASRGTGAYEQYF. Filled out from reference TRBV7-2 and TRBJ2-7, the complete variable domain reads GAGVSQSPSNKVTEKGKDVELRCDPISGHTALYWYRQSLGQGLEFLIYFQGNSAPDKSGLPSDRFSAERTGGSVSTLTIQRTQQEDSAVYLCASRGTGAYEQYFGPGTRLTVT.

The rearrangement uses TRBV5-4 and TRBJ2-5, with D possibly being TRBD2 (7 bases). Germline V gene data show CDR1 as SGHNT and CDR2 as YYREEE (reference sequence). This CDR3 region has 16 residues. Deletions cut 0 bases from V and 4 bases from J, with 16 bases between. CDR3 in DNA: TGTGCCAGCAGCTTGGTCGGCTGGGGGGGCCGAGAGACCCAGTACTTC. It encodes CASSLVGWGGRETQYF. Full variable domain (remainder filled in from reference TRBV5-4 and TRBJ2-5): ETGVTQSPTHLIKTRGQQVTLRCSSQSGHNTVSWYQQALGQGPQFIFQYYREEENGRGNFPPRFSGLQFPNYSSELNVNALELDDSALYLCASSLVGWGGRETQYFGPGTRLLVL.

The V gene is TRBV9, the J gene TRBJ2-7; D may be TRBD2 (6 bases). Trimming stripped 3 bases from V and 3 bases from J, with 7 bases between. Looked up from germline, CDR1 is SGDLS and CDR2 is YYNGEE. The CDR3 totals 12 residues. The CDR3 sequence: CASSGLDYEQYF. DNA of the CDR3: TGTGCCAGCAGCGGACTAGACTACGAGCAGTACTTC.

Written as DNA, the CDR3 is TGTGCCATCGCGGGACTAGCGACCGGGGAGCTGTTTTTT. This encodes CAIAGLATGELFF. The genes are TRBV28 and TRBJ2-2; 10 bases line up with TRBD2. V shed 10 bases, J shed 5 bases, and the junction held 4 bases outside the gene matches. This CDR3 contains 13 residues. CDR1 and CDR2 (germline): MDHEN, SYDVKM.

In DNA, the CDR3 is TGTGCCAGCAGCGTAGCCGGGGAGGCTTCACCCCTCCACTTT. The encoded protein is CASSVAGEASPLHF. V usage is TRBV9 and J usage is TRBJ1-6; D uncertain. Trimming cost V 0 bases and J 9 bases, with 10 bases left between them. The CDR3 consists of 14 residues. Germline loops: CDR1 SGDLS, CDR2 YYNGEE.

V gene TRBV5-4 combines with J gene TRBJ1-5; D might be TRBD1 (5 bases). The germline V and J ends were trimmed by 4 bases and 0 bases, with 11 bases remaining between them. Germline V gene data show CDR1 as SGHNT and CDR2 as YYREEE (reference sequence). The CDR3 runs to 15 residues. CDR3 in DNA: TGTGCCAGCAGCCAGGGCTTCAATAGCAATCAGCCCCAGCATTTT. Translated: CASSQGFNSNQPQHF. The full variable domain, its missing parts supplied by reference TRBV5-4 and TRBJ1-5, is ETGVTQSPTHLIKTRGQQVTLRCSSQSGHNTVSWYQQALGQGPQFIFQYYREEENGRGNFPPRFSGLQFPNYSSELNVNALELDDSALYLCASSQGFNSNQPQHFGDGTRLSIL.

The chain's CDR3 is CASSPAGNTGELFF. CDR3 coding DNA: TGTGCCAGCTCACCGGCAGGAAACACCGGGGAGCTGTTTTTT. The chain recombines TRBV18 with TRBJ2-2, with D unclear. This CDR3 is built from 14 residues. The V end was cut by 3 bases, the J end by 2 bases, with 7 bases between. Germline-derived CDR1 and CDR2 are KGHSH and LQKENI.

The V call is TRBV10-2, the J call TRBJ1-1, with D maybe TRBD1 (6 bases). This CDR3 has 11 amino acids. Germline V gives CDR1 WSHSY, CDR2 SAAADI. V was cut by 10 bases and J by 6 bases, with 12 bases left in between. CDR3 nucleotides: TGCGCCACCGTAAGACAGGCTGAAGCTTTCTTT. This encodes CATVRQAEAFF.